This entry lists 21 T cell receptor beta chains sequenced from one sample in a study of blood T cells in healthy people across ages. For the second PCR, which ran for roughly 6 to 12 cycles, a sample-barcoded 5' primer and a J-beta primer mix were used. TCRdb re-called the 5' RACE reads through MiXCR, storing one row per CDR3 protein. The table has about 1.8 million distinct CDR3 sequences, about 49% seen once. The sample taken for sequencing was blood. The receptors stem from a woman between 40 and 50 years old in good health.

V is TRBV12-3 or TRBV12-4 and J is TRBJ2-1; possible D gene TRBD2, 5 bases. The CDR3 consists of 15 residues. V was trimmed by 6 bases and J by 1 base, leaving 13 bases between them. The CDR3 reads CASSPGDGSYNEQFF. The CDR3 nucleotides read TGTGCCAGCAGCCCCGGGGATGGGTCCTACAATGAGCAGTTCTTC.

The chain combines TRBV20-1 with TRBJ2-7, with TRBD2 matching over 7 bases. Germline-derived CDR1 and CDR2 are DFQATT and SNEGSKA (reference sequence). Trimming cost V 5 bases and J 9 bases; bases outside gene matches: 19. CDR3 size: 15 residues. The CDR3 region has the DNA TGCAGTGCTGATAAAAGTGGGAGGGCAAACTTGGGGCAGTACTTC. This translates into CSADKSGRANLGQYF.

The table lists this clonotype with a count of one. An end of the junction does not agree with germline; a read error may underlie this. The chain joins TRBV20-1 to TRBJ2-5; 9 positions match TRBD2. The better agreement between TRBJ2-7 and the DNA end casts doubt on the J call. Per germline, CDR1 DFQATT and CDR2 SNEGSKA (reference sequence). The CDR3 consists of 13 residues. CDR3 coding DNA: TGCGGTGCTACCCCGGGACTAGCTTTCGAGCAGTACTTC. It is translated as CGATPGLAFEQYF.

This clonotype appeared a single time. The chain links TRBV2 to TRBJ1-2, with D possibly matching TRBD1 (5 bases). CDR3 length: 14 residues. Per the germline V gene, CDR1 is SNHLY and CDR2 is FYNNEI. The V gene lost 6 bases and the J gene lost 4 bases, with 15 bases spanning the gap. The CDR3 loop is CASSETGRPYGYTF. Written as DNA, the CDR3 is TGTGCCAGCAGCGAAACGGGACGTCCCTATGGCTACACCTTC.

The chain couples TRBV29-1 to TRBJ1-2, with 7 bases lining up with TRBD1. The CDR3 has 11 residues. V lost 7 bases to trimming and J lost 7 bases; unmatched junction nucleotides: 6. CDR1 is SQVTM, CDR2 ANQGSEA, per germline. CDR3 region: CSGVQGSGYTF. The CDR3 DNA is TGCAGCGGCGTACAGGGGTCTGGCTACACCTTC.

The chain recombines TRBV28 with TRBJ2-7; D assignment may be TRBD1 or TRBD2 (5 bases each). Germline V lookup: CDR1 MDHEN, CDR2 SYDVKM. The CDR3 totals 14 residues. V lost 8 bases and J 1 base, leaving 15 bases between the germline ends. CDR3 sequence reads: CASLSGTASYEQYF. CDR3 in DNA: TGTGCCAGCTTATCCGGGACCGCTTCCTACGAGCAGTACTTC.

This clonotype has only a few counts. This rearrangement joins TRBV6-5 to TRBJ2-1; TRBD1 might be the D (6 bases). CDR1 and CDR2 (germline): MNHEY, SVGAGI. The CDR3 is 13 residues long. Trimming cost V 6 bases and J 5 bases, with 11 bases left between them. The CDR3, as DNA: TGTGCCAGCAGCAGGGGTCTAGACAATGAGCAGTTCTTC. Translating gives CASSRGLDNEQFF.

The sample holds a few counts of this clonotype. The CDR3 loop reads CASSPSPGLRTYEQYF. As DNA, the CDR3 is TGTGCCAGCTCACCCTCGCCCGGACTCAGAACCTACGAGCAGTACTTC. The chain uses TRBV18 and TRBJ2-7, with D possibly matching TRBD2 (5 bases). The CDR3 covers 16 residues. Germline V lookup: CDR1 KGHSH, CDR2 LQKENI. V dropped 3 bases and J dropped 2 bases, with 17 bases sitting between them.

CDR3 DNA: TGTGCCAGCAGTTTGAAAGCGGGGTTCACAGATACGCAGTATTTT. It encodes CASSLKAGFTDTQYF. The V and J genes are TRBV6-2 or TRBV6-3 and TRBJ2-3, with 7 bases that match TRBD2. The CDR3 spans 15 residues. J was trimmed by 2 bases and V by 4 bases; bases with no gene match: 6. Germline V gene sequence: CDR1 MNHEY, CDR2 SVGEGT.

The chain links TRBV5-1 to TRBJ2-1, with TRBD2 matching 7 bases. Germline lookup yields CDR1 SGHRS and CDR2 YFSETQ. This CDR3 contains 19 residues. The V gene end was trimmed by 4 bases and the J gene end by 3 bases; junction bases not matched to a gene: 19. Written as DNA, the CDR3 is TGCGCCAGCAGCACGGGACTAAGACCCATAACCCGACTCTACAATGAGCAGTTCTTC. The encoded protein is CASSTGLRPITRLYNEQFF.

The rearrangement joins TRBV7-9 to TRBJ2-3, with D unresolved. The ends were cut back, 8 bases at V and 3 bases at J, with 15 bases in the middle. The germline CDR1 and CDR2 sequences are SEHNR and FQNEAQ (reference sequence). The CDR3 has 14 residues. CDR3 sequence reads: CASSPGDTTDTQYF. In nucleotides, the CDR3 is TGTGCCAGCTCCCCGGGTGATACGACAGATACGCAGTATTTT.

The CDR3 nucleotides are TGTGCCAGCAGTGAAACAGGGCGGCAAGAGACCCAGTACTTC. Translating it yields CASSETGRQETQYF. J is TRBJ2-5 and V is TRBV6-1; TRBD1 is a possible D gene (6 bases). Between the trimmed V and J ends, which lost 2 bases and 2 bases, there was a span of 9 bases. The CDR3 covers 14 residues. CDR1 and CDR2 from the germline V gene are MNHNS and SASEGT.

V usage is TRBV7-9 and J usage is TRBJ1-3; D is undetermined. CDR3 length equals 15 residues. CDR1 SEHNR and CDR2 FQNEAQ come from the germline V gene (reference sequence). V lost 5 bases, J lost 0 bases, and 11 bases lay in between. CDR3 DNA sequence: TGTGCCAGCAGCCCCCCAGAGAGCTCTGGAAACACCATATATTTT. Protein: CASSPPESSGNTIYF.

This clonotype was seen ten or more times. V is TRBV7-2 and J is TRBJ2-5; 7 nucleotides agree with TRBD2. CDR3 length: 14 amino acids. The V gene end was trimmed by 3 bases and the J gene end by 1 base; junction bases not matched to a gene: 2. Germline-derived CDR1 and CDR2 are SGHTA and FQGNSA. The CDR3 sequence: CASSLGLIQETQYF. The CDR3 DNA reads as TGTGCCAGCAGCTTGGGACTAATCCAAGAGACCCAGTACTTC.

This clonotype was seen a handful of times. The V gene is TRBV10-3, the J gene TRBJ1-2; 8 bases align to TRBD1. The CDR3 extends over 14 amino acids. V shed 5 bases and J 5 bases; nucleotides not matched to a gene: 7. CDR1 and CDR2 from the germline V gene are ENHRY and SYGVKD. Written as DNA, the CDR3 is TGTGCCATCAGTCCTGGACAGGGAAGGTATGGCTACACCTTC. This encodes CAISPGQGRYGYTF.

This clonotype was seen a few times. The chain combines TRBV6-5 with TRBJ2-2; either TRBD1 or TRBD2 may fit D (5 bases each). Germline-derived CDR1 and CDR2 are MNHEY and SVGAGI. V dropped 6 bases and J dropped 2 bases, with 13 bases sitting between them. The CDR3 runs 15 residues. This CDR3 reads CASRGRIVNTGELFF. As DNA, the CDR3 is TGTGCCAGCAGGGGACGGATTGTTAACACCGGGGAGCTGTTTTTT.

This clonotype was detected only a few times. V gene TRBV15 combines with J gene TRBJ2-6, with D perhaps matching TRBD2 (5 bases). V was pared by 5 bases and J by 4 bases, with 12 bases between. CDR1 and CDR2 (germline): LNHNV, YYDKDF (reference sequence). The CDR3 totals 15 residues. CDR3 loop: CATSAGKRGANVLTF. The CDR3 nucleotides are TGTGCCACCAGCGCCGGGAAGAGGGGGGCCAACGTCCTGACTTTC.

V is TRBV12-3 or TRBV12-4 and J is TRBJ2-3; 8 positions match TRBD1. V gave up 1 base and J gave up 0 bases; unmatched junction bases: 3. The CDR3 spans 16 residues. The CDR3 region is CASSLGTGHSTDTQYF. The CDR3 DNA reads TGTGCCAGCAGTTTAGGGACAGGGCATAGCACAGATACGCAGTATTTT.

CDR3 residues: CASNSFRQSSYNEQFF. The DNA of the CDR3 is TGTGCCAGCAACTCATTCAGACAAAGCTCCTACAATGAGCAGTTCTTC. This rearrangement joins TRBV7-9 to TRBJ2-1, with D unresolved. The CDR3 loop spans 16 amino acids. V was cut by 7 bases and J by 0 bases, with 16 bases left in between. The V gene's germline CDR1 is SEHNR and CDR2 FQNEAQ (reference sequence).

The rearrangement joins TRBV5-1 to TRBJ2-3, with D hard to call. Trimming removed 3 bases at V and 4 bases at J, with 24 bases between. Germline CDR1 SGHRS, CDR2 YFSETQ. The CDR3 has 18 amino acids. The CDR3 DNA is TGCGCCAGCAGCTCGCTTATGGGCTACCGCCCGGATCCAGATACGCAGTATTTT. It codes for CASSSLMGYRPDPDTQYF.

The chain employs TRBV7-2 and TRBJ1-2; 8 nucleotides align to TRBD1. The V and J ends lost 5 bases and 5 bases, in that order; junction bases with no gene match: 7. The CDR3 length is 14 residues. Germline values: CDR1 SGHTA, CDR2 FQGNSA. CDR3 nucleotide sequence: TGTGCCAGCAGCAACACAGGGGGACGGTATGGCTACACCTTC. This encodes CASSNTGGRYGYTF.